These 27 T cell receptor beta chains came from one sample sequenced in a study of monozygotic twins with inflammatory bowel disease. TCRdb reprocessed the 5' RACE reads and keeps a single row for each CDR3 protein, giving no DNA. The listing contains approximately 200,000 distinct CDR3 sequences. Sequenced sample: blood. All receptors derive from a human donor with ulcerative colitis or Crohn's disease, or a healthy co-twin of an affected twin (not recorded which).

J is TRBJ2-1 and V is TRBV29-1; the TRBD1 assignment by TCRdb is unverifiable without DNA. The CDR3 totals 14 residues. Looked up from germline, CDR1 is SQVTM and CDR2 is ANQGSEA. CDR3 protein: CSVGTGSLNNEQFF.

V gene TRBV4-2 combines with J gene TRBJ2-1; TCRdb reports TRBD2, a call that lacks DNA to check it against. Germline-derived CDR1 and CDR2 are LGHNA and YNFKEQ. There are 16 residues in the CDR3. The CDR3 sequence: CASSQDIRGGRDEQFF.

J is TRBJ1-1 and V is TRBV20-1; there is no DNA to check the TCRdb D call of TRBD1. Germline V CDR1 and CDR2: DFQATT, SNEGSKA (reference sequence). The CDR3 is made up of 14 amino acids. The CDR3 sequence: CSAGGIYMNTEAFF.

The chain has TRBV7-3 and TRBJ2-3; TCRdb names TRBD1, which stays unverified in the absence of DNA. Germline CDR1 and CDR2: SGHTA and FQGTGA. The CDR3 is made up of 16 amino acids. Here the CDR3 reads CASSLKRHSGTDTQYF.

V and J are TRBV20-1 and TRBJ2-6. Germline CDR1 DFQATT, CDR2 SNEGSKA (reference sequence). CDR3 length: 15 amino acids. This CDR3 reads CSAGNPASGANVLTF.

The rearrangement joins TRBV12-3 or TRBV12-4 to TRBJ1-2; TCRdb's assignment of TRBD1 cannot be checked, as there is no DNA. The length of the CDR3 is 15 residues. CDR3 loop: CASSPNLDSKNGYTF.

The CDR3 sequence is CASSPTREGEQFF. The rearrangement uses TRBV7-3 and TRBJ2-1. The CDR3 spans 13 residues. The germline gives CDR1 SGHTA, CDR2 FQGTGA.

The CDR3 is CASSLLVGSGRNEQFF. The chain couples TRBV7-2 to TRBJ2-1; TCRdb picks TRBD2, but there is no DNA to check that call. Germline V gene sequence: CDR1 SGHTA, CDR2 FQGNSA. The length of the CDR3 is 16 residues.

The chain has TRBV7-2 and TRBJ2-3; the TCRdb D gene call, TRBD1, has no DNA to confirm it. This CDR3 has 16 amino acids. Germline V gene lookup returns CDR1 SGHTA and CDR2 FQGNSA. The CDR3 loop reads CASSLAGRVFPDTQYF.

The rearrangement joins TRBV6-5 to TRBJ2-5. In germline, CDR1 is MNHEY, CDR2 SVGAGI. The CDR3 is 12 amino acids. This CDR3 is CASSRPEETQYF.

The chain is built from TRBV27 and TRBJ1-5. This CDR3 spans 14 amino acids. The germline V gene has CDR1 MNHEY and CDR2 SMNVEV (reference sequence). Here the CDR3 reads CASSLSWEGQPQHF.

The rearrangement joins TRBV28 to TRBJ1-4; lacking DNA, the TRBD1 call made by TCRdb goes unchecked. The CDR3 spans 15 residues. Germline CDR1 reads MDHEN; CDR2 reads SYDVKM. The CDR3 is CASSPPGQGNEKLFF.

The chain uses TRBV10-3 and TRBJ1-4. The CDR3 has 15 amino acids. Germline lookup yields CDR1 ENHRY and CDR2 SYGVKD. This CDR3 reads CAISETWADNEKLFF.

This sequence joins TRBV27 and TRBJ2-3; the TCRdb call, TRBD2, lacks DNA for checking. Per the germline V gene, CDR1 is MNHEY and CDR2 is SMNVEV (reference sequence). The CDR3 is 17 amino acids. This chain's CDR3 is CASSGTSGRVGTDTQYF.

The chain uses TRBV6-1 and TRBJ2-2; TCRdb picks TRBD2, but there is no DNA to check that call. Germline assignment: CDR1 MNHNS and CDR2 SASEGT. The CDR3 totals 15 residues. CDR3 residues: CASIRLAGYTGELFF.

V is TRBV18 and J is TRBJ2-7; TCRdb lists TRBD2, though no DNA is available to test this call. The CDR3 sequence is 14 residues long. Germline CDR1 reads KGHSH; CDR2 reads LQKENI. The CDR3 region is CASSPTSGRYEQYF.

The rearrangement joins TRBV12-3 or TRBV12-4 to TRBJ1-1; TCRdb selects TRBD1, and the lack of DNA leaves this call unchecked. This CDR3 comprises 13 residues. The CDR3 is CASTTTPGTEAFF.

The chain combines TRBV28 with TRBJ2-1; the TCRdb call, TRBD2, lacks DNA for checking. The CDR3 runs 16 residues. The germline V gene encodes CDR1 MDHEN and CDR2 SYDVKM. The CDR3 sequence is CASRGALAGGSGEQFF.

J is TRBJ1-1 and V is TRBV12-3 or TRBV12-4; the D call of TRBD1 rests on TCRdb alone, since no DNA is present to check it. This CDR3 is 15 amino acids long. CDR3: CASSIRPGEYTEAFF.

CDR3 residues: CAWSGITDTQYF. V is TRBV30 and J is TRBJ2-3. The germline CDR1 and CDR2 sequences are GTSNPN and SVGIG (reference sequence). The CDR3 length is 12 residues.

This rearrangement joins TRBV20-1 to TRBJ1-2; TCRdb lists TRBD1, though no DNA is available to test this call. Germline CDR1 DFQATT, CDR2 SNEGSKA (reference sequence). The CDR3 runs 14 residues. This CDR3 reads CSAAKGSSGGGYTF.

The rearrangement joins TRBV28 to TRBJ2-7; the TCRdb D gene call, TRBD1, has no DNA to confirm it. The germline V gene has CDR1 MDHEN and CDR2 SYDVKM. There are 13 residues in the CDR3. The CDR3 sequence: CASSFSGGNEQYF.

The J gene is TRBJ1-2, the V gene TRBV7-9; TCRdb returns TRBD1, unconfirmable since there is no DNA. Germline V gene data show CDR1 as SEHNR and CDR2 as FQNEAQ (reference sequence). The CDR3 has 12 residues. The CDR3 protein is CASSSETGGYTF. Supplemented by reference TRBV7-9 and TRBJ1-2, the full variable domain reads DTGVSQNPRHKITKRGQNVTFRCDPISEHNRLYWYRQTLGQGPEFLTYFQNEAQLEKSRLLSDRFSAERPKGSFSTLEIQRTEQGDSAMYLCASSSETGGYTFGSGTRLTVV.

The V call is TRBV20-1, the J call TRBJ2-1; TCRdb returns TRBD1, unconfirmable since there is no DNA. The CDR3 has 15 amino acids. Germline assignment: CDR1 DFQATT and CDR2 SNEGSKA (reference sequence). CDR3 sequence: CSARRDRGKDNEQFF.

The V call is TRBV5-1, the J call TRBJ2-7; the D call from TCRdb, TRBD1, cannot be confirmed without DNA. The V gene's germline CDR1 is SGHRS and CDR2 YFSETQ. The CDR3 contains 14 residues. The CDR3 here is CASSLAGGPYEQYF. Full variable domain (missing parts from reference TRBV5-1 and TRBJ2-7): KAGVTQTPRYLIKTRGQQVTLSCSPISGHRSVSWYQQTPGQGLQFLFEYFSETQRNKGNFPGRFSGRQFSNSRSEMNVSTLELGDSALYLCASSLAGGPYEQYFGPGTRLTVT.

J is TRBJ1-1 and V is TRBV10-3; the D call from TCRdb, TRBD1, cannot be confirmed without DNA. The CDR3 is made up of 15 amino acids. From germline, CDR1 is ENHRY and CDR2 SYGVKD. CDR3 region: CAISADRAMNTEAFF.

CDR3 in amino acids: CASSPLTSYNEQFF. This chain connects TRBV7-2 to TRBJ2-1; TCRdb reports TRBD2, a call that lacks DNA to check it against. Germline CDR1 reads SGHTA; CDR2 reads FQGNSA. The CDR3 runs 14 residues. The whole variable domain, remainder taken from reference TRBV7-2 and TRBJ2-1, is GAGVSQSPSNKVTEKGKDVELRCDPISGHTALYWYRQSLGQGLEFLIYFQGNSAPDKSGLPSDRFSAERTGGSVSTLTIQRTQQEDSAVYLCASSPLTSYNEQFFGPGTRLTVL.